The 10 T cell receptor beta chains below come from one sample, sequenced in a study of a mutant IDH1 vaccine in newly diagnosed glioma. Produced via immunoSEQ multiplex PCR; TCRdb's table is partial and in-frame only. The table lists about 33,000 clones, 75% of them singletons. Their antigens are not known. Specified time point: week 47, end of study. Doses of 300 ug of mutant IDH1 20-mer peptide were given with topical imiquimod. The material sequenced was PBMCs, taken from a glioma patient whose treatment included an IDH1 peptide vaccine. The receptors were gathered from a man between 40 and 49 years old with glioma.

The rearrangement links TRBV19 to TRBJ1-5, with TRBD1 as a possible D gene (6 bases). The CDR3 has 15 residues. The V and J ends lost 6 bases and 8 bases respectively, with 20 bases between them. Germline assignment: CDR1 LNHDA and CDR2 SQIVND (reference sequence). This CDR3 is CASRGGYTVQEPQHF. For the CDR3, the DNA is TGTGCCAGTAGAGGGGGGTACACGGTTCAAGAGCCCCAGCATTTT.

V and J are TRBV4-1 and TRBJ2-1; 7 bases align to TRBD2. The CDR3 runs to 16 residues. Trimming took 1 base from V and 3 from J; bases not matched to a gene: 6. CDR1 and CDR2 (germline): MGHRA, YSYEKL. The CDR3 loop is CASSQAIGGSYNEQFF. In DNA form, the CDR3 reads TGCGCCAGCAGCCAAGCGATCGGCGGGAGCTACAATGAGCAGTTCTTC.

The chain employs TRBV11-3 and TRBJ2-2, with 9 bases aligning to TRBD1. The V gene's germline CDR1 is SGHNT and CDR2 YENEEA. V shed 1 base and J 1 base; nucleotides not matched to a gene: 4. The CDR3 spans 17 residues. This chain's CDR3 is CASSLGGGQGNTGELFF. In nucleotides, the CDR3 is TGTGCCAGCAGCTTAGGTGGGGGACAGGGGAACACCGGGGAGCTGTTTTTT. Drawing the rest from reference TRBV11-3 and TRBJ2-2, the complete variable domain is EAGVVQSPRYKIIEKKQPVAFWCNPISGHNTLYWYLQNLGQGPELLIRYENEEAVDDSQLPKDRFSAERLKGVDSTLKIQPAELGDSAVYLCASSLGGGQGNTGELFFGEGSRLTVL.

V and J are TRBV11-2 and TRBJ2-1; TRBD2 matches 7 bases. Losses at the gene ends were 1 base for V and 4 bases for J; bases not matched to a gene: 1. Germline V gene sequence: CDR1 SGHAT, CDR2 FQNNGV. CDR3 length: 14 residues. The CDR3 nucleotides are TGTGCCAGCAGCTTAGGGCGGGAGTACAATGAGCAGTTCTTC. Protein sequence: CASSLGREYNEQFF.

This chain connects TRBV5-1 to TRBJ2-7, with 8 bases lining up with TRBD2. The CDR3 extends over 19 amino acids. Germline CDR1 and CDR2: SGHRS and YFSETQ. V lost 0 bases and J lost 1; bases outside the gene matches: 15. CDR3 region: CASSLVRGGSTGPSYEQYF. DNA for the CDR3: TGCGCCAGCAGCTTGGTTCGGGGGGGATCCACAGGACCTTCCTACGAGCAGTACTTC. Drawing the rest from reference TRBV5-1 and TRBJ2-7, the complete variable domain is KAGVTQTPRYLIKTRGQQVTLSCSPISGHRSVSWYQQTPGQGLQFLFEYFSETQRNKGNFPGRFSGRQFSNSRSEMNVSTLELGDSALYLCASSLVRGGSTGPSYEQYFGPGTRLTVT.

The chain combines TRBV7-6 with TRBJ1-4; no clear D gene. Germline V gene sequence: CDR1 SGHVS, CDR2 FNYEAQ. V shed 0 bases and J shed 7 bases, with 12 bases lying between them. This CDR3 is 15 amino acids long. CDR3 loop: CASSLAGEGSEKLFF. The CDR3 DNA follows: TGTGCCAGCAGCTTAGCCGGGGAAGGGAGTGAAAAACTGTTTTTT. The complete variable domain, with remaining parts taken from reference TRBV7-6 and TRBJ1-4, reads GAGVSQSPRYKVTKRGQDVALRCDPISGHVSLYWYRQALGQGPEFLTYFNYEAQQDKSGLPNDRFSAERPEGSISTLTIQRTEQRDSAMYRCASSLAGEGSEKLFFGSGTQLSVL.

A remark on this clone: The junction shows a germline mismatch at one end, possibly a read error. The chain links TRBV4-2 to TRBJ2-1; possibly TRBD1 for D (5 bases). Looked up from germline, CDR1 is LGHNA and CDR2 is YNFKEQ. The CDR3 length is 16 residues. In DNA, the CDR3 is TGTGCCAGCAGTCAAGGGGTTGTGACCCTCAACAATGAGCAGTTCTTC. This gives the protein CASSQGVVTLNNEQFF.

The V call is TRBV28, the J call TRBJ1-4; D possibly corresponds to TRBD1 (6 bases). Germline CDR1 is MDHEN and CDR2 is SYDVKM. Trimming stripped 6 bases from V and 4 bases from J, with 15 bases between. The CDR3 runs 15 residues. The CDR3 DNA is TGTGCCAGCAGCCAAGGAGGGGGTGGTAATGAAAAACTGTTTTTT. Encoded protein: CASSQGGGGNEKLFF.

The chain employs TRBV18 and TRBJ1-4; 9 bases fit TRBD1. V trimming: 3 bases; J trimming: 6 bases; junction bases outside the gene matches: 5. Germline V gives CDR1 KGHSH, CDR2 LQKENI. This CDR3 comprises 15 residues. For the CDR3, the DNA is TGTGCCAGCTCACCGCCGGACAGGGGATATGAAAAACTGTTTTTT. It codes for CASSPPDRGYEKLFF.

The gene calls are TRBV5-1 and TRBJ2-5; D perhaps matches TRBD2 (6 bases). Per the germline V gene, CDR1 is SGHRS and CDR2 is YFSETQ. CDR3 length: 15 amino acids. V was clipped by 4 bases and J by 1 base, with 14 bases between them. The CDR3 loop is CASSPLGGSQETQYF. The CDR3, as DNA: TGCGCCAGCAGCCCCCTTGGGGGGTCCCAAGAGACCCAGTACTTC.